The present T cell receptor (beta chain) was sequenced within a study of T-cell memory formation after mild COVID-19. Study as a whole: TCR clusters were mostly confined to one donor each.

In its sample, this clonotype was seen a few times. V dropped 6 bases and J dropped 0 bases, with 12 bases sitting between them. CDR1 is MNHNS, CDR2 SASEGT, per germline. This CDR3 is 14 amino acids long. TCRdb itself ran the 5' RACE reads through MiXCR, one entry per CDR3 protein. The sample comprises fewer than 300,000 distinct CDR3 sequences, 15% to 20% of which are singletons, and around 20% rests with the top ten. The source of this sequence is a man younger than 35 who had mild COVID-19 (a few samples of this study predate the infection). Cell type and time point are not known. Sequencing input: PBMCs or a T cell subset sorted from them (not recorded which). The chain employs TRBV6-1 and TRBJ2-7, with D uncertain. CDR3 nucleotide sequence: TGTGCCAGCAGCGGTAACACATACTCCTACGAGCAGTACGTC. It is translated as CASSGNTYSYEQYV.